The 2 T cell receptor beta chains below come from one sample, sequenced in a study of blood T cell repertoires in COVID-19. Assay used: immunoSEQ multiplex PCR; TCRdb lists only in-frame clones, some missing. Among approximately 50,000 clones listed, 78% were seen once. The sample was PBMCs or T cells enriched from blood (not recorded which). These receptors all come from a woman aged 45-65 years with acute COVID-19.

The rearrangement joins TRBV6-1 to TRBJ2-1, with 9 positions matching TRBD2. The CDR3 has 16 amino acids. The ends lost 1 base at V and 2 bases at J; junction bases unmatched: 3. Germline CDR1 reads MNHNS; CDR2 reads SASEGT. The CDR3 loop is CASSEEGGGAYNEQFF. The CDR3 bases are TGTGCCAGCAGTGAAGAGGGCGGGGGGGCCTACAATGAGCAGTTCTTC.

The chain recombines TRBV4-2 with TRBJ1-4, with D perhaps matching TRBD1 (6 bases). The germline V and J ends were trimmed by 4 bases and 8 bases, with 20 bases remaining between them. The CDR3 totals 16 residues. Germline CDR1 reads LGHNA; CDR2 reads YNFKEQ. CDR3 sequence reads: CASSPPVGGGKEKLFF. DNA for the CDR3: TGTGCCAGCAGCCCCCCTGTAGGGGGGGGGAAGGAAAAACTGTTTTTT.